Below, 20 T cell receptor beta chains from the same sample are listed, as sequenced in a study of T-cell memory formation after mild COVID-19. TCRdb re-called the 5' RACE reads with MiXCR, one entry per CDR3 protein. This table holds fewer than 250,000 distinct CDR3 sequences, over 15% found once. Sequencing input: PBMCs or a T cell subset sorted from them (not recorded which). These receptors came from an adult woman who had mild COVID-19 (a few samples of this study predate the infection). Cell type and time point are not known.

A few counts support this clonotype. CDR3 sequence: CASSPGTESSYEQYF. CDR3 DNA: TGTGCCAGCTCACCAGGGACGGAGAGCTCCTACGAGCAGTACTTC. V is TRBV18 and J is TRBJ2-7; tentatively, D is TRBD1 or TRBD2 (5 bases each). V lost 2 bases to trimming and J lost 0 bases, with 11 bases between them. In germline, CDR1 is KGHSH, CDR2 LQKENI. CDR3 length equals 15 residues.

This clonotype was observed at least ten times. The genes are TRBV12-3 or TRBV12-4 and TRBJ2-7; 8 nucleotides align to TRBD1. V shed 6 bases and J 5 bases; nucleotides not matched to a gene: 6. This CDR3 contains 13 residues. The CDR3 loop reads CASSDRGRDEQYF. In DNA form, the CDR3 reads TGTGCCAGCAGCGACAGGGGACGGGACGAGCAGTACTTC.

This clonotype has only a few counts. The CDR3 reads CASSREPGLWDNEQFF. DNA of the CDR3: TGCGCCAGCAGCCGTGAGCCAGGGCTCTGGGACAATGAGCAGTTCTTC. The gene calls are TRBV5-1 and TRBJ2-1, with D tentatively TRBD1 (5 bases). This CDR3 is built from 16 residues. Germline V lookup: CDR1 SGHRS, CDR2 YFSETQ. Trimming removed 4 bases at V and 5 bases at J, with 19 bases between.

This rearrangement joins TRBV29-1 to TRBJ2-1; 7 bases map to TRBD2. The CDR3 sequence is 12 residues long. CDR1 is SQVTM, CDR2 ANQGSEA, per germline. With V trimmed by 7 bases and J by 8 bases, 8 bases remained unmatched. The DNA of the CDR3 is TGCAGCGCGGACCGTGGGGGGGATGAGCAGTTCTTC. Protein product: CSADRGGDEQFF.

V and J are TRBV19 and TRBJ1-1, with TRBD1 as a possible D gene (6 bases). CDR1 is LNHDA, CDR2 SQIVND, per germline (reference sequence). Trimming left V 6 bases short and J 1 base short, with 9 bases between. The CDR3 extends over 13 amino acids. CDR3 residues: CASRGGENTEAFF. In nucleotides, the CDR3 is TGTGCCAGTAGAGGGGGGGAGAACACTGAAGCTTTCTTT.

This clonotype was recorded at least ten times. The chain employs TRBV2 and TRBJ2-3; D tentatively fits TRBD1 or TRBD2 (5 bases each). The CDR3 is 15 amino acids. Germline V lookup: CDR1 SNHLY, CDR2 FYNNEI. Trimming pared 4 bases from V and 0 bases from J, leaving 11 bases between. CDR3 sequence: CASSAGTHSTDTQYF. The CDR3 DNA sequence: TGTGCCAGCAGTGCGGGGACCCATAGCACAGATACGCAGTATTTT. Combining the CDR3 with reference TRBV2 and TRBJ2-3 gives the whole variable domain EPEVTQTPSHQVTQMGQEVILRCVPISNHLYFYWYRQILGQKVEFLVSFYNNEISEKSEIFDDQFSVERPDGSNFTLKIRSTKLEDSAMYFCASSAGTHSTDTQYFGPGTRLTVL.

This clonotype came up a few times. This rearrangement joins TRBV20-1 to TRBJ2-2, with unresolved D. CDR3 length: 11 residues. Germline lookup yields CDR1 DFQATT and CDR2 SNEGSKA (reference sequence). The V gene lost 5 bases and the J gene lost 4 bases, with 5 bases spanning the gap. The CDR3 coding sequence is TGCAGTGCTGGACCCACCGGGGAGCTGTTTTTT. It is translated as CSAGPTGELFF.

This clonotype was found a few times. J is TRBJ2-1 and V is TRBV6-5; D may be TRBD2 (6 bases). Trimming pared 6 bases from V and 3 bases from J, leaving 18 bases between. Germline V gene sequence: CDR1 MNHEY, CDR2 SVGAGI. The CDR3 is 16 amino acids. CDR3 protein: CASSLLRGGVYNEQFF. CDR3 DNA: TGTGCCAGCAGCCTCTTGAGGGGCGGGGTCTACAATGAGCAGTTCTTC.

The genes are TRBV12-3 or TRBV12-4 and TRBJ1-1, with TRBD1 as a possible D gene (6 bases). Trimming took off 6 bases at V and 9 bases at J, with 17 bases between the two ends. CDR3 length: 13 residues. CDR3 protein: CASSPGQRGKAFF. The CDR3 nucleotides are TGTGCCAGCAGCCCCGGACAGAGGGGGAAAGCTTTCTTT.

In its sample, this clonotype was seen a few times. The chain recombines TRBV12-3 or TRBV12-4 with TRBJ2-7, with 7 positions matching TRBD1. This CDR3 is 14 amino acids long. The J segment lost 3 bases and the V segment lost 5 bases, leaving 7 bases of the junction unmatched. The CDR3 is CASSQWGQRYEQYF. The CDR3 bases are TGTGCCAGCAGTCAATGGGGACAGCGCTACGAGCAGTACTTC.

The table lists this clonotype with a few counts. The chain has TRBV20-1 and TRBJ2-7; TRBD2 might be the D (5 bases). The V and J ends lost 4 bases and 0 bases respectively, with 25 bases between them. This CDR3 has 18 amino acids. Germline lookup yields CDR1 DFQATT and CDR2 SNEGSKA (reference sequence). As DNA, the CDR3 is TGCAGTGCTATATATAGTTTTAGCGCGGCCGGCCTCTCCTACGAGCAGTACTTC. It is translated as CSAIYSFSAAGLSYEQYF.

This clonotype was found a few times. This rearrangement joins TRBV5-1 to TRBJ1-5, with a weak D call TRBD1 (6 bases). The CDR3 loop spans 12 amino acids. Trimming removed 4 bases at V and 8 bases at J, with 10 bases between. CDR1 and CDR2 from the germline V gene are SGHRS and YFSETQ. CDR3 nucleotides: TGCGCCAGCAGCGGGGGCCAGGAGCCCCAGCATTTT. Protein sequence: CASSGGQEPQHF.

This clonotype has more than one count but fewer than ten. V and J are TRBV12-3 or TRBV12-4 and TRBJ2-7, with TRBD2 identical over 7 bases. V lost 3 bases to trimming and J lost 7 bases; unmatched junction nucleotides: 12. This CDR3 is built from 15 residues. For the CDR3, the DNA is TGTGCCAGCAGTTTGAGTGCTCTGCGGGGAGGGGAGCAGTACTTC. Residues: CASSLSALRGGEQYF.

This clonotype occurred a few times. The chain uses TRBV12-3 or TRBV12-4 and TRBJ2-1; possible D gene TRBD2, 7 bases. The CDR3 has 15 residues. V shed 6 bases and J shed 8 bases, with 20 bases lying between them. The CDR3 DNA sequence: TGTGCCAGCAGGGGCCCTGCTCCGGGGGGCGATGAGCAGTTCTTC. Residues: CASRGPAPGGDEQFF.

This clonotype has only a few counts. The genes are TRBV10-3 and TRBJ2-1; D is perhaps TRBD2 (7 bases). The CDR3 sequence is 14 residues long. Germline V gives CDR1 ENHRY, CDR2 SYGVKD. V lost 6 bases to trimming and J lost 1 base, with 10 bases between them. The CDR3 nucleotides read TGTGCCATCAGCGAGGGGGGGTCCTACAATGAGCAGTTCTTC. This gives the protein CAISEGGSYNEQFF.

This chain connects TRBV5-1 to TRBJ2-7; D is perhaps TRBD1 or TRBD2 (5 bases each). Germline lookup yields CDR1 SGHRS and CDR2 YFSETQ. The CDR3 covers 14 residues. Trimming removed 2 bases at V and 5 bases at J, with 14 bases between. CDR3 residues: CASSFSDGANEQYF. CDR3 sequence (DNA): TGCGCCAGCAGCTTCTCCGACGGGGCAAACGAGCAGTACTTC.

This clonotype was seen only a few times. This chain links TRBV7-9 with TRBJ2-1; D uncertain. The CDR3 has 14 amino acids. Looked up from germline, CDR1 is SEHNR and CDR2 is FQNEAQ (reference sequence). Trimming removed 10 bases at V and 0 bases at J, with 13 bases between. DNA of the CDR3: TGTGCCATCCGTTTGGTGGACTCCTACAATGAGCAGTTCTTC. Translated, it gives CAIRLVDSYNEQFF.

The chain is built from TRBV12-5 and TRBJ1-1, with a possible D match to TRBD1 (5 bases). Germline CDR1 and CDR2: LGHNT and FRNRAP. This CDR3 region has 16 residues. With 1 base removed from V and 6 bases from J, the gap between germline ends came to 18 bases. The CDR3 region is CASGLGGALISAEAFF. As DNA, the CDR3 is TGTGCTAGTGGTTTGGGAGGGGCCCTAATTTCCGCTGAAGCTTTCTTT.

The sample holds many counts of this clonotype. This chain connects TRBV5-5 to TRBJ2-3, with D perhaps matching TRBD2 (6 bases). The germline CDR1 and CDR2 sequences are SGHKS and YYEKEE (reference sequence). The CDR3 sequence is 16 residues long. V was pared by 3 bases and J by 3 bases, with 17 bases between. The CDR3 DNA reads as TGTGCCAGCAGCTCCCACGGGCTAGCGAGGACAGATACGCAGTATTTT. It is translated as CASSSHGLARTDTQYF.

This clonotype was found a few times. The chain recombines TRBV6-2 or TRBV6-3 with TRBJ2-1, with unresolved D. Trimming removed 1 base from V and 7 bases from J, with 14 bases in between. The CDR3 consists of 15 residues. From germline, CDR1 is MNHEY and CDR2 SVGEGT. The chain's CDR3 is CASSYLGISANEQFF. Here the CDR3 DNA reads TGTGCCAGCAGTTACTTGGGGATATCGGCAAATGAGCAGTTCTTC.